A single sample is the source of the 19 T cell receptor beta chains below, sequenced in a study of a mutant IDH1 vaccine in newly diagnosed glioma. Antigens of these TCRs are unknown. The data were produced by immunoSEQ multiplex PCR, yet TCRdb's version contains in-frame clones alone and is incomplete. The data show roughly 36,000 clones, over 75% seen once. Time point denoted: week 23, last vaccination. Every single dose of the vaccine, 300 ug of mutant IDH1 20-mer peptide, came with topical imiquimod. The input for sequencing was PBMCs, taken from a glioma patient whose treatment included an IDH1 peptide vaccine. The receptors derive from a man aged 35 to 55 with glioma.

Here the CDR3 DNA reads TGTGCCAGCAGTTCTCCAGGGAACACTTACGAGCAGTACTTC. Protein sequence: CASSSPGNTYEQYF. The V gene is TRBV27, the J gene TRBJ2-7, with D possibly being TRBD1 (5 bases). Trimming pared 4 bases from V and 4 bases from J, leaving 14 bases between. The germline CDR1 and CDR2 sequences are MNHEY and SMNVEV (reference sequence). This CDR3 is 14 amino acids long.

Note on this clone: This CDR3 is also generated by other DNA sequences in the sample. The CDR3 region is CASSEYEQYF. Written as DNA, the CDR3 is TGTGCCAGCAGTGAGTACGAGCAGTACTTC. The chain carries TRBV2 and TRBJ2-7; no reliable D call. Trimming stripped 3 bases from V and 4 bases from J, with 1 base between. The CDR3 loop spans 10 amino acids. The germline V gene encodes CDR1 SNHLY and CDR2 FYNNEI.

The V and J genes are TRBV15 and TRBJ1-6; 7 positions agree with TRBD1. CDR1 is LNHNV and CDR2 is YYDKDF in the germline V gene (reference sequence). CDR3 length equals 14 residues. V shed 5 bases, J shed 7 bases, and the junction held 5 bases outside the gene matches. The chain's CDR3 is CATSAIQGNSPLHF. CDR3 coding DNA: TGTGCCACCAGCGCAATACAGGGGAATTCACCCCTCCACTTT.

The rearrangement uses TRBV2 and TRBJ2-3; possibly TRBD1 or TRBD2 for D (5 bases each). The CDR3 sequence is 17 residues long. Germline CDR1 is SNHLY and CDR2 is FYNNEI. V was pared by 0 bases and J by 3 bases, with 16 bases between. CDR3 nucleotide sequence: TGTGCCAGCAGTGAAGCCGCTGGGGGAAGTAGGACAGATACGCAGTATTTT. This encodes CASSEAAGGSRTDTQYF.

The chain is built from TRBV19 and TRBJ2-7, with TRBD2 matching 9 bases. From germline, CDR1 is LNHDA and CDR2 SQIVND (reference sequence). The CDR3 is 15 residues long. V shed 6 bases and J 2 bases; nucleotides not matched to a gene: 8. The chain's CDR3 is CASSRTLAGAYEQYF. The CDR3, as DNA: TGTGCCAGTAGCAGAACCTTAGCGGGAGCCTACGAGCAGTACTTC.

This sequence joins TRBV2 and TRBJ2-7; D is undetermined. From germline, CDR1 is SNHLY and CDR2 FYNNEI. The V end was cut by 4 bases, the J end by 0 bases, with 13 bases between. This CDR3 has 15 residues. The CDR3: CASSGVGGNSYEQYF. In nucleotides, the CDR3 is TGTGCCAGCAGTGGGGTGGGCGGAAACTCCTACGAGCAGTACTTC.

This clone was seen only a few times. This chain uses TRBV29-1 with TRBJ1-1, with TRBD1 identical over 8 bases. Germline CDR1 reads SQVTM; CDR2 reads ANQGSEA. V shed 5 bases and J 0 bases; nucleotides not matched to a gene: 8. This CDR3 is 15 amino acids long. CDR3 coding DNA: TGCAGCGTTTCCTGGACAGGGAACATGAACACTGAAGCTTTCTTT. It translates to CSVSWTGNMNTEAFF. Supplemented by reference TRBV29-1 and TRBJ1-1, the full variable domain reads SAVISQKPSRDICQRGTSLTIQCQVDSQVTMMFWYRQQPGQSLTLIATANQGSEATYESGFVIDKFPISRPNLTFSTLTVSNMSPEDSSIYLCSVSWTGNMNTEAFFGQGTRLTVV.

The CDR3 sequence is CAWAGGRDSPLHF. CDR3 coding DNA: TGTGCCTGGGCGGGAGGGAGAGACTCACCCCTCCACTTT. The rearrangement links TRBV30 to TRBJ1-6, with D hard to call. Germline values: CDR1 GTSNPN, CDR2 SVGIG (reference sequence). Trimming took off 5 bases at V and 10 bases at J, with 15 bases between the two ends. This CDR3 is 13 amino acids long.

CDR3 DNA sequence: TGTGCCAGCAGTGAAGTGGAGGGACTAGCGGGAACCTACAATGAGCAGTTCTTC. Its protein product is CASSEVEGLAGTYNEQFF. This chain uses TRBV2 with TRBJ2-1, with 13 bases fitting TRBD2. The trim removed 1 base at V and 2 bases at J, leaving 5 bases unmatched. CDR3 length: 18 residues. Looked up from germline, CDR1 is SNHLY and CDR2 is FYNNEI.

A single count supports this clone. The chain is built from TRBV28 and TRBJ2-7; 7 nucleotides agree with TRBD2. The germline V gene encodes CDR1 MDHEN and CDR2 SYDVKM. The CDR3 loop spans 15 amino acids. V gave up 5 bases and J gave up 1 base; unmatched junction bases: 8. As DNA, the CDR3 is TGTGCCAGCAGTCCCTGGACTAGTGAGTCCTACGAGCAGTACTTC. Protein sequence: CASSPWTSESYEQYF.

This clone has just one count. This chain connects TRBV5-1 to TRBJ2-1, with D perhaps TRBD2 (5 bases). Germline values: CDR1 SGHRS, CDR2 YFSETQ. The ends were cut back, 2 bases at V and 3 bases at J, with 12 bases in the middle. CDR3 length equals 15 residues. This CDR3 reads CASSFSSGIYNEQFF. CDR3 DNA: TGCGCCAGCAGCTTTTCCTCCGGGATCTACAATGAGCAGTTCTTC.

The V and J genes are TRBV6-1 and TRBJ2-1, with 7 positions matching TRBD1. The junction had 4 bases not matched to a gene; V was cut back by 2 bases and J by 3 bases. The CDR3 runs 15 residues. CDR1 and CDR2 from the germline V gene are MNHNS and SASEGT. The CDR3 coding sequence is TGTGCCAGCAGTGAAATCCCAGGGGGCTACAATGAGCAGTTCTTC. It is translated as CASSEIPGGYNEQFF.

This rearrangement joins TRBV19 to TRBJ1-4, with 7 bases that match TRBD1. The trim removed 6 bases at V and 0 bases at J, leaving 7 bases unmatched. This CDR3 is 16 amino acids long. The germline CDR1 and CDR2 sequences are LNHDA and SQIVND (reference sequence). The CDR3 is CASRMPGGATNEKLFF. The DNA for the CDR3 is TGTGCCAGTAGGATGCCAGGGGGGGCAACTAATGAAAAACTGTTTTTT. Together with reference TRBV19 and TRBJ1-4, the CDR3 gives the full variable domain: DGGITQSPKYLFRKEGQNVTLSCEQNLNHDAMYWYRQDPGQGLRLIYYSQIVNDFQKGDIAEGYSVSREKKESFPLTVTSAQKNPTAFYLCASRMPGGATNEKLFFGSGTQLSVL.

This chain connects TRBV2 to TRBJ1-6; D may be TRBD1 (5 bases). Germline V gene sequence: CDR1 SNHLY, CDR2 FYNNEI. The CDR3 runs 14 residues. V was shortened by 3 bases and J by 10 bases, with 13 bases between the two germline ends. For the CDR3, the DNA is TGTGCCAGCAGTGAGGGGGGAAGGGACTCACCCCTCCACTTT. Encoded protein: CASSEGGRDSPLHF.

The chain recombines TRBV28 with TRBJ1-5; D gene unclear. Trimming removed 2 bases at V and 2 bases at J, with 16 bases between. Germline values: CDR1 MDHEN, CDR2 SYDVKM. This CDR3 spans 17 amino acids. The chain's CDR3 is CASSLNGESGGNQPQHF. The CDR3 coding sequence is TGTGCCAGCAGTTTAAACGGGGAGAGCGGAGGCAATCAGCCCCAGCATTTT.

The chain is built from TRBV18 and TRBJ1-1, with 7 bases fitting TRBD1. The germline gives CDR1 KGHSH, CDR2 LQKENI. Unmatched junction bases numbered 5, after V lost 3 bases and J lost 1 base. The CDR3 loop spans 15 amino acids. The CDR3 sequence is CASSPGRTGNTEAFF. CDR3 bases: TGTGCCAGCTCACCGGGGAGGACAGGGAACACTGAAGCTTTCTTT.

CDR3 amino acids: CAISELQGNNYGYTF. In DNA form, the CDR3 reads TGTGCCATCAGTGAGCTACAGGGGAATAACTATGGCTACACCTTC. The V gene is TRBV10-3, the J gene TRBJ1-2, with 7 bases aligning to TRBD1. The J segment lost 1 base and the V segment lost 2 bases, leaving 4 bases of the junction unmatched. Germline V lookup: CDR1 ENHRY, CDR2 SYGVKD. This CDR3 region has 15 residues.

This chain links TRBV14 with TRBJ2-7; TRBD1 aligns across 8 bases. From germline, CDR1 is SGHDN and CDR2 FVKESK. The CDR3 consists of 13 residues. V trimming: 3 bases; J trimming: 6 bases; junction bases outside the gene matches: 4. The CDR3 DNA follows: TGTGCCAGCAGCCACCCAGGGGGCGGCGAGCAGTACGTC. It codes for CASSHPGGGEQYV.

V is TRBV19 and J is TRBJ2-1; tentative D call: TRBD2 (7 bases). V lost 1 base to trimming and J lost 6 bases, with 10 bases between them. The CDR3 is 14 residues long. The germline V gene encodes CDR1 LNHDA and CDR2 SQIVND (reference sequence). CDR3 region: CASSIGGGVNEQFF. As DNA, the CDR3 is TGTGCCAGTAGTATAGGCGGGGGCGTCAATGAGCAGTTCTTC. Looking up the rest from reference TRBV19 and TRBJ2-1 gives the full variable domain: DGGITQSPKYLFRKEGQNVTLSCEQNLNHDAMYWYRQDPGQGLRLIYYSQIVNDFQKGDIAEGYSVSREKKESFPLTVTSAQKNPTAFYLCASSIGGGVNEQFFGPGTRLTVL.